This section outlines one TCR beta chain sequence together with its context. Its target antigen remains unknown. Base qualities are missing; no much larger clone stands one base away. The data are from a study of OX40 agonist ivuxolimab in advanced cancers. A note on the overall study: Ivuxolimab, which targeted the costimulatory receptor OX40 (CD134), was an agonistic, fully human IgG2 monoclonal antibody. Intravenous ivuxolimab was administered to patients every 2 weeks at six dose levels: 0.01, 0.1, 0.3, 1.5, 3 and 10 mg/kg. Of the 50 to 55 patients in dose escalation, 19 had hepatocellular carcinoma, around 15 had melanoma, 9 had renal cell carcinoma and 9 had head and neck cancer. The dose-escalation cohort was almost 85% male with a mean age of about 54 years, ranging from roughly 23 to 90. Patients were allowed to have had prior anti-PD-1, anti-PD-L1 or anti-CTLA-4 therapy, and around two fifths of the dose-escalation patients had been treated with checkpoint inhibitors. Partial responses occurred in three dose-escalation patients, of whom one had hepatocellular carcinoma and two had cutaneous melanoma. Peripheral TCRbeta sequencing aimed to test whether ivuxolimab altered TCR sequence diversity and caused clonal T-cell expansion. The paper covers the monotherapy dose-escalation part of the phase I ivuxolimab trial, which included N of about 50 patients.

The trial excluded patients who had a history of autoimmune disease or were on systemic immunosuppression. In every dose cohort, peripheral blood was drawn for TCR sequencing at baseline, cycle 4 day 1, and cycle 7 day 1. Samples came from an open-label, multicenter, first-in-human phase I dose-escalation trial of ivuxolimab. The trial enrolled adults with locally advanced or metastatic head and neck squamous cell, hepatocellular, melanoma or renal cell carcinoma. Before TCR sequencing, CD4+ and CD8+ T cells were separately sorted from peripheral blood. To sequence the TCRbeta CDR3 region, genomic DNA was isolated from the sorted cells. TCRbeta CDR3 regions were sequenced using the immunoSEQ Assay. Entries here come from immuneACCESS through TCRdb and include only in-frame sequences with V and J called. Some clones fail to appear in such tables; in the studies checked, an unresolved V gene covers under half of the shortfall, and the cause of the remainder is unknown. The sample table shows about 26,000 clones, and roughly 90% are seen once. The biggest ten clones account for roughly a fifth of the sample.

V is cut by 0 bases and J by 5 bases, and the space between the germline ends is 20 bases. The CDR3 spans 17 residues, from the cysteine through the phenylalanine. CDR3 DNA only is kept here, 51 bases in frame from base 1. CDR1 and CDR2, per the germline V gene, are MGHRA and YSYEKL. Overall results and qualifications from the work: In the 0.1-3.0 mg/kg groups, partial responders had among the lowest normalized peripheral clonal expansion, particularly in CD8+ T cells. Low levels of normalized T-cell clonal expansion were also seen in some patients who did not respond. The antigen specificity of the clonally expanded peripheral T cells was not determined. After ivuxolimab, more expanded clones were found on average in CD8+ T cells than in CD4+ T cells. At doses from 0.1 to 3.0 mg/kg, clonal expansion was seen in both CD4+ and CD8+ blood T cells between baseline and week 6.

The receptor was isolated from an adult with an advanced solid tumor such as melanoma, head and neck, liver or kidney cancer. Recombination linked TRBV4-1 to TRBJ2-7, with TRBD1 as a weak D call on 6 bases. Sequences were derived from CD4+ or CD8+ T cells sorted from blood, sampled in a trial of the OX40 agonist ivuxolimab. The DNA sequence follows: TGCGCCAGCAGCCAAGATATTACATGGAACAGGGACCACGAGCAGTACTTC. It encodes CASSQDITWNRDHEQYF.